The text below deals with one T cell receptor beta chain. The antigen it binds to is not known. No quality values exist for individual bases; no much larger clone is one base distant. The source of the sample is a study of shared clonotypes between healthy human individuals (TCRdb year 2020). A note on the overall study: The cohort comprised a couple of women and three men aged 18 to 49 years. Per donor, three plates each were used for CD4 naive and CD4 memory, two for CD8 naive, and one for CD8 memory. The study deeply sequenced blood TCR repertoires of five healthy adults to estimate repertoire size and the extent of clonotype sharing between individuals. Libraries were prepared and TCR repertoires were sequenced by different laboratories using diverse techniques, in order to increase sequencing depth and limit assay-specific biases. Between about 0.85 and 8.9 billion PBMCs per donor were obtained by leukapheresis. The paper's findings and limits, for the study overall: Even with the large sequencing depth, rarefaction of the sorted-subset datasets indicated that sequencing was incomplete. Sampling was limited to blood, and TCR repertoires in tissue likely differ from TCR repertoires in blood. Larger estimated clonotype richness was generally found for naive subsets than for memory subsets. Across a few donors, approximately 4.6% of naive CD4, approximately 3.5% of naive CD8, about 2.3% of memory CD4, and 0.4% of memory CD8 clonotypes were shared. The genetic and exposure-history diversity represented was limited by the small number of donors. Pairwise subsampling led to the expectation that sequencing depth would affect the degree of clonotype sharing among donors. Clonotypes shared by all four sorted-subset donors showed higher generation probabilities than non-shared clonotypes.

CDR1 and CDR2, looked up from the germline V gene (reference sequence), are MNHNY and SVGAGI. V is clipped by 6 bases and J by 0 bases, and the sequence between their germline boundaries is 8 bases long. The CDR3 has 13 amino acids, counting the end cysteine and phenylalanine. Of all the DNA, just the CDR3 is kept, 39 bases in frame from base 1. Using the deep immunoSEQ assay, multiplex PCR amplified TCR CDR3 regions from genomic DNA. Extracted genomic DNA from each cell subset was spread evenly across all wells of several immunoSEQ 96-well plates, with each plate serving as a replicate. Each replicate PCR for sorted subsets received about 180 ng genomic DNA, equal to about 30,000 T cell genomes. Purified libraries were quantified with a Qubit 3.0 fluorometer, sized on a Bioanalyzer 2100, and re-quantified with the KAPA Library Quantification kit. Every immunoSEQ 96-well plate was sequenced on a separate single-read 150-cycle Illumina NextSeq 550 flow cell. The published analysis was carried out like this. Because the immunoSEQ output held only junctional sequences and lacked quality scores, the filtering could not match the filtering applied to full-length reads. Sequences were annotated with PyIR, a Python wrapper for IgBLAST v1.9, and V/J genes and CDR3 were assigned using IMGT germline references. Any read was removed if the V/J assignment was weak (E-value above 1e-6), the CDR3 was missing, or the read contained stop codons, out-of-frame junctions, or ambiguous translated residues. V3J clonotypes were defined as sequences sharing the same inferred V gene, J gene, and CDR3 amino acid sequence. To compute the percentage overlap between repertoires, the number of shared unique clonotypes was divided by the size of the smaller repertoire. RTK rarefaction, the Chao1 estimator, and Recon v2.1 estimates of unobserved clonotypes were used to assess repertoire richness. Generation probabilities for all TCRbeta clonotypes obtained by the gDNA method from a handful of donors were computed using OLGA. TCRdb took over this immuneACCESS table, retaining in-frame rearrangements with V and J assigned. Such tables are incomplete; in checked studies, under half of the missing clones stem from an unresolved V gene, and the remainder is unexplained. Clone size and the V and J calls come from that table; the DNA yielded D and trimming. The sample profile shows millions of clones; 85% to 95% of them were found once. 0.1% to 0.15% of the sample comes from the top ten.

Donors were healthy HIV-negative adults with no recently reported acute infections or vaccinations. Only Caucasian adults living in Nashville, Tennessee, USA were represented among the donors. CD4+ T cells were enriched through magnetic negative selection, after which naive cells were positively selected on CD45RA and the remaining negative fraction served as the memory subset. After blood collection by leukapheresis, PBMCs were isolated using Ficoll-Histopaque density gradient centrifugation and then cryopreserved in the vapor phase of liquid nitrogen. Analytical flow cytometry was used to check the purity and quantity of each magnetically sorted T cell population. Each sorted fraction had its genomic DNA isolated and then quantified by UV absorbance on a Nanodrop 2000c.

What was sequenced was naive CD4+ T cells sorted from blood. Taken with the paper, the label for cell subset or site translates to: CD45RA+ positively selected. The source of this sequence is a man aged 18 to 30 in good health. In this chain, TRBV6-6 is recombined with TRBJ1-1; the best D guess is TRBD1, with 5 bases matching. CDR3 loop: CASSWDLNTEAFF. The nucleotide sequence is TGTGCCAGCAGCTGGGACTTGAACACTGAAGCTTTCTTT.